Listed here is a single T cell receptor beta chain. The PCR made use of 60 Vbeta and 13 Jbeta primers. Assay used: immunoSEQ multiplex PCR; TCRdb lists only in-frame clones, some missing. The sample shows some 140,000 clones, 70% to 90% of them seen only once. The source of the sample is a study of cytomegalovirus exposure and HLA in healthy donors. Sequencing was done on a sample of PBMCs. This clonotype was obtained from a woman in her forties in good health and CMV-seropositive.

CDR3 bases: TGTGCCAGCAGCGTGGGGCAGAAGGGCACTGAAGCTTTCTTT. Its protein product is CASSVGQKGTEAFF. The V gene is TRBV9, the J gene TRBJ1-1; D is perhaps TRBD1 (5 bases). CDR1 is SGDLS, CDR2 YYNGEE, per germline. Deletions cut 2 bases from V and 4 bases from J, with 12 bases between. This CDR3 comprises 14 residues.